Here is one TCR beta chain with its context. The target antigen is unknown. Using its own MiXCR run on the RT-PCR reads, TCRdb lists one record per CDR3 protein. Among 450,000 to 600,000 distinct CDR3 sequences, around 7.7% were seen once, and the ten largest hold around 12%. This sample was taken from a study of response to subunit inactivated influenza vaccine. Study-wide results and limits: Few additional T cells are recruited per seasonal influenza vaccination, authors suggested.

The junction had 10 bases not matched to a gene; V was cut back by 5 bases and J by 4 bases. Germline CDR1 reads SGHTA; CDR2 reads FQGTGA. This CDR3 region has 17 residues. This chain connects TRBV7-3 to TRBJ2-2, with 10 bases lining up with TRBD1. This clonotype was obtained from a man in his fifties or sixties who received an inactivated influenza vaccine. Sequenced material: PBMCs from blood, taken around 25 months after vaccination. In DNA form, the CDR3 reads TGTGCCAGCAGCCACACAGGACAGGGGGTGGGCACCGGGGAGCTGTTTTTT. Its translation: CASSHTGQGVGTGELFF. Based on the CDR3 plus reference TRBV7-3 and TRBJ2-2, the full variable domain is GAGVSQTPSNKVTEKGKYVELRCDPISGHTALYWYRQSLGQGPEFLIYFQGTGAADDSGLPNDRFFAVRPEGSVSTLKIQRTERGDSAVYLCASSHTGQGVGTGELFFGEGSRLTVL.